There are a few counts of the clone carrying this T cell receptor beta chain. What it recognizes is unknown. One entry per CDR3 protein results from TCRdb running MiXCR on the reads. The repertoire has hundreds of thousands of distinct CDR3 sequences, less than 35% of them found once; the top ten carry around 15%. This entry is derived from a study of T cell repertoires in cytomegalovirus infection. Looking at the study overall: As its CMV epitopes, the study selected recently identified HLA-C-restricted and well-studied HLA-B-restricted targets.

Regarding the study as a whole: In two of eight donors, the top clonotype was HLA-C-restricted CMV-specific. There were carriers of CMV plus the relevant HLA, and cumulative public TCR beta family frequency identified them.

Material: cultured CD8+ T cells from PBMCs, obtained from culture after CMV antigen stimulation. This clonotype was sampled from a human donor in good health (CMV status not recorded). Some clones in this sample may be carry-over from other donors' samples.

The CDR3, as DNA: TGTGCCAGCAGCTTAGCGCGAACGGGGGGGCCGGAAGATACGCAGTATTTT. Amino acid sequence: CASSLARTGGPEDTQYF. V is TRBV7-2 and J is TRBJ2-3; TRBD2 matches at 8 bases. V was clipped by 0 bases and J by 5 bases; unmatched bases: 10. The CDR3 sequence is 17 residues long. Germline V CDR1 and CDR2: SGHTA, FQGNSA.